The clone carrying this T cell receptor (beta chain) was observed a few times. Its antigen remains unidentified. The data were taken from a study of PD-1 blockade in classical Hodgkin lymphoma. Study conclusions and caveats: Exclusion was applied to patients who started nivolumab under 1 year after ASCT. By C4D1 there was a significant rise in CD4+ TCR diversity but not in CD8+ TCR diversity.

Produced via immunoSEQ multiplex PCR; TCRdb's table is partial and in-frame only. This table holds 50,000 or so clones, about 80% found once. Germline CDR1 MNHEY, CDR2 SMNVEV (reference sequence). The CDR3 contains 16 residues. Trimming cost V 8 bases and J 3 bases; bases outside gene matches: 12. Time point of the sample: cycle 4 day 1 (C4D1), after 6 weeks of nivolumab. Autologous stem cell transplantation was followed by relapse in every patient, and brentuximab vedotin exposure varied. This material consisted of peripheral blood mononuclear cells (PBMCs), taken before the fourth cycle of nivolumab. The source of this sequence is a human donor with classical Hodgkin lymphoma. This chain links TRBV27 with TRBJ1-4, with 7 bases aligning to TRBD1. CDR3 nucleotides: TGTGCCAGCTACTCTACCAAGGGGACAGCTAATGAAAAACTGTTTTTT. The encoded protein is CASYSTKGTANEKLFF.